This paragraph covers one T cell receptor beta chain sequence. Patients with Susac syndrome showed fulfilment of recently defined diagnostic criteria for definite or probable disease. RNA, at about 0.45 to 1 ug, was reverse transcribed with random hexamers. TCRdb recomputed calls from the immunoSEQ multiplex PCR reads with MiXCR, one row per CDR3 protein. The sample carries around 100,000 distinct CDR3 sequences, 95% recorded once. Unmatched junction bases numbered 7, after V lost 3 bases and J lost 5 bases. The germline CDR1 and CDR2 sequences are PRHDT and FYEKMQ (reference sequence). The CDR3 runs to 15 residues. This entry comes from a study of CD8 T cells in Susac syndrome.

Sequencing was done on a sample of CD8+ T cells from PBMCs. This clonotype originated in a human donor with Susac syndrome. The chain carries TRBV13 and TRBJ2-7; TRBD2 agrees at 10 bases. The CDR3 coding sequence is TGTGCCAGCAGCTTCCTAGCGGGAGACGGGGACGAGCAGTACTTC. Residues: CASSFLAGDGDEQYF.